In its sample, the clone carrying this T cell receptor beta chain was seen a few times. Its antigen remains unknown. It was a multiplex PCR that amplified TCR beta CDR3, with 32 V and 13 J primers. TCRdb recomputed calls from the multiplex PCR reads with MiXCR, one row per CDR3 protein. The top ten hold more than 4% of the sample, which has around 19,000 distinct CDR3 sequences, less than 35% seen once. This CDR3 region has 12 residues. CDR1 SGHTA and CDR2 FQGNSA come from the germline V gene. The J segment lost 12 bases and the V segment lost 5 bases, leaving 7 bases of the junction unmatched. The data are from a study of immune heterogeneity within non-small cell lung tumors. General study results and limits: Identical dominant CDR3 beta clonotypes spanned tumor sites within a patient, beside site-unique high-frequency clones.

Genomic DNA extracted from bulk tumor tissue served as template. A total of roughly 600 ng was used per sample. During surgery, each primary tumor gave multiple biopsies spaced as far apart as possible. Their non-small cell lung cancer was newly diagnosed and untreated, and the patients underwent curative surgery. There were about 14 donors in total. They were all newly diagnosed non-small cell lung cancer patients undergoing surgery with curative intent. Sequenced input: lung tumor tissue. The chain carries TRBV7-2 and TRBJ2-1; 7 bases agree with TRBD2. The receptor was isolated from a man between 40 and 49 years old with non-small cell lung cancer. The DNA for the CDR3 is TGTGCCAGCAGCCGGGAGCGGGACGGGCAGTTCTTC. Translation gives CASSRERDGQFF.